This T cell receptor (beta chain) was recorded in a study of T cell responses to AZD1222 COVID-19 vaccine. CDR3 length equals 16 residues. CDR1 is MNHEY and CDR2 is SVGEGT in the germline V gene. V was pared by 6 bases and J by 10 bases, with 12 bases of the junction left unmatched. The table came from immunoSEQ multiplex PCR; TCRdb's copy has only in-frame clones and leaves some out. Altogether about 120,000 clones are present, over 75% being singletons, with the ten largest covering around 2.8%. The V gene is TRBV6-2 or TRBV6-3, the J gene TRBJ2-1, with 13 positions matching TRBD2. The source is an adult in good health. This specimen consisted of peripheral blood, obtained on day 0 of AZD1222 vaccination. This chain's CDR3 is CASSYRTSGSTLEQFF. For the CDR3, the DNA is TGTGCCAGCAGCTATAGGACTAGCGGGAGTACCCTGGAGCAGTTCTTC.